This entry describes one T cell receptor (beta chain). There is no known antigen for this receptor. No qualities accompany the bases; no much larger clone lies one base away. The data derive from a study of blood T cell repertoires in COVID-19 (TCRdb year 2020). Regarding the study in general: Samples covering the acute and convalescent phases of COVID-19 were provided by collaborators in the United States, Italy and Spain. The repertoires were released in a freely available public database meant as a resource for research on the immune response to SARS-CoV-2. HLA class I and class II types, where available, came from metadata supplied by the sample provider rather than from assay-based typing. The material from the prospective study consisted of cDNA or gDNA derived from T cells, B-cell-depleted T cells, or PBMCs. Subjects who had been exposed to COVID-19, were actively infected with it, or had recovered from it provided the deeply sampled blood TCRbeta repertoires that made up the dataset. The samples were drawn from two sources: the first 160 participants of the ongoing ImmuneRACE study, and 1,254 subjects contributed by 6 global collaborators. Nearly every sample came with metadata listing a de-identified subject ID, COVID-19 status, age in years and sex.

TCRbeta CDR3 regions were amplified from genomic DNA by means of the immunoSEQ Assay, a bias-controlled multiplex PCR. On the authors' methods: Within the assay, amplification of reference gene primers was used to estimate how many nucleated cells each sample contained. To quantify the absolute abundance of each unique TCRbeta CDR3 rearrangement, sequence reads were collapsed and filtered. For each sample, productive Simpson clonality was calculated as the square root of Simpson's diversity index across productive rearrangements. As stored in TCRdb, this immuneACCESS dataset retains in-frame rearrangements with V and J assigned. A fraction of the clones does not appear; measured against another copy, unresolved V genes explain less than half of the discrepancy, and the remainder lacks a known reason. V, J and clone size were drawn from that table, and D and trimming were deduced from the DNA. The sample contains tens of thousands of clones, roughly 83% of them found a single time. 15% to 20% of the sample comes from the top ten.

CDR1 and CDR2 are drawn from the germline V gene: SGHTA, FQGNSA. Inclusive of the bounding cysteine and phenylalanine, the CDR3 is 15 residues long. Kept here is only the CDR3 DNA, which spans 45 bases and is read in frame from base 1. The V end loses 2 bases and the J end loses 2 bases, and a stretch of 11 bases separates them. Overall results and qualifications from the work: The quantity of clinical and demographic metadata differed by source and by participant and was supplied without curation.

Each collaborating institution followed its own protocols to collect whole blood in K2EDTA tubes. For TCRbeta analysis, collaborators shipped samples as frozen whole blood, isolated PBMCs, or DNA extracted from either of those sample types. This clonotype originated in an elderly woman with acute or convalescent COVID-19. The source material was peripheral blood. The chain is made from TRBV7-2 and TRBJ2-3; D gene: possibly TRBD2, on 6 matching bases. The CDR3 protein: CASSLSGSPTDTQYF. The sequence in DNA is TGTGCCAGCAGCTTAAGCGGGTCCCCCACAGATACGCAGTATTTT.